Sequencing of this T cell receptor beta chain was carried out in a study of T cell repertoires in cytomegalovirus infection. Overall study: Used in the study were CMV epitopes, some recently identified and HLA-C-restricted, others well-studied and HLA-B-restricted. Public TCR beta signatures provided an indication of both CMV infection and a matching HLA type.

Using its own MiXCR run on the reads, TCRdb lists one record per CDR3 protein. The table has 650,000 to 900,000 distinct CDR3 sequences, around 29% seen once; the top ten hold 13%. This CDR3 spans 14 amino acids. V lost 5 bases to trimming and J lost 6 bases; unmatched junction nucleotides: 6. Germline values: CDR1 LNHDA, CDR2 SQIVND (reference sequence). Concerning this clonotype: Its antigen remains unknown.

The gene calls are TRBV19 and TRBJ2-1; 8 nucleotides agree with TRBD1. The receptor was isolated from a human donor in good health (CMV status not recorded). Some clones in this sample may be carry-over from other donors' samples. This specimen consisted of cultured CD8+ T cells from PBMCs, obtained from culture after CMV antigen stimulation. The CDR3 nucleotides are TGTGCCAGTAGTCCCCCAGGACAGGGCAATGAGCAGTTCTTC. Residues: CASSPPGQGNEQFF.